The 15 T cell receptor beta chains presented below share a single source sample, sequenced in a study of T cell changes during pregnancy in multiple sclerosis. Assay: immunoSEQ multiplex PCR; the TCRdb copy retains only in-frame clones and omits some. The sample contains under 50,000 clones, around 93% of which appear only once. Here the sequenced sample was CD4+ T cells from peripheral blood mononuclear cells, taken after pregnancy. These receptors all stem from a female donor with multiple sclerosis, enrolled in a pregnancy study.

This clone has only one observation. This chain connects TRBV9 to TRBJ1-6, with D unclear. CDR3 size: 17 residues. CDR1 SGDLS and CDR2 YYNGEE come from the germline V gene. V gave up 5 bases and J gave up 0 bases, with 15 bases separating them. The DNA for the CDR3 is TGTGCCAGCAGTGCAGGACTCTACCGCTCCTATAATTCACCCCTCCACTTT. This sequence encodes CASSAGLYRSYNSPLHF.

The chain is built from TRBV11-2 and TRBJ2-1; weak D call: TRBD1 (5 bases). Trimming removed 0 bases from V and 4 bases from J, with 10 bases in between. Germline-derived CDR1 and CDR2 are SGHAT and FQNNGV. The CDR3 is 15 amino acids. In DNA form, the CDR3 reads TGTGCCAGCAGCTTAGAAGGACACTTTTACAATGAGCAGTTCTTC. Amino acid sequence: CASSLEGHFYNEQFF. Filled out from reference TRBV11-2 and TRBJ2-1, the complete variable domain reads EAGVAQSPRYKIIEKRQSVAFWCNPISGHATLYWYQQILGQGPKLLIQFQNNGVVDDSQLPKDRFSAERLKGVDSTLKIQPAKLEDSAVYLCASSLEGHFYNEQFFGPGTRLTVL.

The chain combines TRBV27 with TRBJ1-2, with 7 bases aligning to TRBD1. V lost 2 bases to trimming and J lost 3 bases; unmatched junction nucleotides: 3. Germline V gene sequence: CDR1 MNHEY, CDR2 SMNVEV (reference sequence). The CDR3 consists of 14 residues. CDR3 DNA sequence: TGTGCCAGCAGTTTACGGGACAGAGACTATGGCTACACCTTC. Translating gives CASSLRDRDYGYTF.

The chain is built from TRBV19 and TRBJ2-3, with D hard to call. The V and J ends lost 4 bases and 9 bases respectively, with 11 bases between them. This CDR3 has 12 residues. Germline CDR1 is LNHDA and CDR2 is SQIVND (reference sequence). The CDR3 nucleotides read TGTGCCAGTAGTAGCCCGATAGCCACGCAGTATTTT. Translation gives CASSSPIATQYF. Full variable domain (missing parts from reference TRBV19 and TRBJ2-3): DGGITQSPKYLFRKEGQNVTLSCEQNLNHDAMYWYRQDPGQGLRLIYYSQIVNDFQKGDIAEGYSVSREKKESFPLTVTSAQKNPTAFYLCASSSPIATQYFGPGTRLTVL.

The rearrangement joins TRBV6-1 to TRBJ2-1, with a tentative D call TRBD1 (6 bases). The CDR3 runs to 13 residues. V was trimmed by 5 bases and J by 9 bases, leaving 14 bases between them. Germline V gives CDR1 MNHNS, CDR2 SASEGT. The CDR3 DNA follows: TGTGCCAGCAGTCCACAGGGAACAAGTGAGCAGTTCTTC. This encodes CASSPQGTSEQFF.

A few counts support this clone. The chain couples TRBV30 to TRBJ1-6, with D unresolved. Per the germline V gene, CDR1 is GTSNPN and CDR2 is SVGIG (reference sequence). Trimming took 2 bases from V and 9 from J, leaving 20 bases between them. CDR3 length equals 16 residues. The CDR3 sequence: CAWSPGVTGSGSPLHF. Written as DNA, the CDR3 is TGTGCCTGGAGTCCAGGAGTCACTGGGAGTGGTTCACCCCTCCACTTT.

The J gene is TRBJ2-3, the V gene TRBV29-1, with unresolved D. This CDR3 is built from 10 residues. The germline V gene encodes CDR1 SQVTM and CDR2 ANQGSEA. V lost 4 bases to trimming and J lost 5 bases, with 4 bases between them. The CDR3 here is CSVARDTQYF. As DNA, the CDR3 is TGCAGCGTTGCCAGAGATACGCAGTATTTT.

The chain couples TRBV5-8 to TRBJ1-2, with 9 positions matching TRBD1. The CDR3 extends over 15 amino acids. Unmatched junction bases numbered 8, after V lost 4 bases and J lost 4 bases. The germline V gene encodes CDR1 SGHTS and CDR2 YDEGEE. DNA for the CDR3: TGTGCCAGCAGCAGAAGGACAGGGGACCTCTATGGCTACACCTTC. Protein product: CASSRRTGDLYGYTF.

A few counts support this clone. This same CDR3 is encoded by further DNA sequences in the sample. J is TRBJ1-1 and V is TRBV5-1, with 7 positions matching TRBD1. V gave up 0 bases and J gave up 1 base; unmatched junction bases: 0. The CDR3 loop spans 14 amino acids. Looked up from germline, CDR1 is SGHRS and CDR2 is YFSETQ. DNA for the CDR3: TGCGCCAGCAGCTTGGGGACAGGGAACACTGAAGCTTTCTTT. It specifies CASSLGTGNTEAFF. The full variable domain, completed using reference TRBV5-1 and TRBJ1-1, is KAGVTQTPRYLIKTRGQQVTLSCSPISGHRSVSWYQQTPGQGLQFLFEYFSETQRNKGNFPGRFSGRQFSNSRSEMNVSTLELGDSALYLCASSLGTGNTEAFFGQGTRLTVV.

CDR3 nucleotide sequence: TGCGCCAGCAGCTCACTACCGGGACAGGGTAATTCACCCCTCCACTTT. This encodes CASSSLPGQGNSPLHF. The chain employs TRBV5-1 and TRBJ1-6; 9 bases agree with TRBD1. V was clipped by 3 bases and J by 6 bases; unmatched bases: 7. This CDR3 comprises 16 residues. The germline V gene encodes CDR1 SGHRS and CDR2 YFSETQ.

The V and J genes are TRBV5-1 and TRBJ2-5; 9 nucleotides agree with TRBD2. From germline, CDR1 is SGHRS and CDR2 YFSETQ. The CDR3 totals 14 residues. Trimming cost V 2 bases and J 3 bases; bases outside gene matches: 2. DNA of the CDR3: TGCGCCAGCAGCTTTGCTAGCGGGGAAGAGACCCAGTACTTC. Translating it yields CASSFASGEETQYF.

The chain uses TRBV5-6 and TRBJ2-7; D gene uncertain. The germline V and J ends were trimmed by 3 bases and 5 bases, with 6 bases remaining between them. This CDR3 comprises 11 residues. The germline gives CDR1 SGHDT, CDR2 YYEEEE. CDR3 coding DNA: TGTGCCAGCAGCTCCTACCACGAGCAGTACTTC. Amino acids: CASSSYHEQYF.

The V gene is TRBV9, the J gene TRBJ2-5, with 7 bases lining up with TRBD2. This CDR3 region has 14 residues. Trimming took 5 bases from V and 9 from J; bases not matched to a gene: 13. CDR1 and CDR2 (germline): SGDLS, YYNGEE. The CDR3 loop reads CASSDSAGPTAQYF. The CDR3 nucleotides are TGTGCCAGCAGTGATTCAGCGGGGCCTACGGCCCAGTACTTC.

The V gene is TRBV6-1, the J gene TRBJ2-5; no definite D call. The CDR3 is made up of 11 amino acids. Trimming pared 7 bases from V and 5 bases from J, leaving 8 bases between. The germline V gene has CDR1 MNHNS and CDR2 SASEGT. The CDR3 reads CASTIRETQYF. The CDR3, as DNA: TGTGCCAGCACCATACGGGAGACCCAGTACTTC.

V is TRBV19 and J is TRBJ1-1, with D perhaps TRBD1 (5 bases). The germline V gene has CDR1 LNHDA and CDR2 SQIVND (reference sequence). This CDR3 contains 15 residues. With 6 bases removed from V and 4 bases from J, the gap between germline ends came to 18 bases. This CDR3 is CASSPQPLGGTEAFF. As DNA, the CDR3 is TGTGCCAGTAGCCCCCAACCCCTCGGGGGCACTGAAGCTTTCTTT.